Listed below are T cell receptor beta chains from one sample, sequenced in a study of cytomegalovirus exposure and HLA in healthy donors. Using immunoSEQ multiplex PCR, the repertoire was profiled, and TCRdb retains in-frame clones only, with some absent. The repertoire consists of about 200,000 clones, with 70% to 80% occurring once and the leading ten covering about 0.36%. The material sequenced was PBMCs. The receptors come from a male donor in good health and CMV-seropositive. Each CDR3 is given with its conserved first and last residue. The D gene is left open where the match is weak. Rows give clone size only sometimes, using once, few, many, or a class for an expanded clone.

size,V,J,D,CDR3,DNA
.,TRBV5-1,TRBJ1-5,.,CASSLSTLDQPQHF,TGCGCCAGCAGCTTGAGCACCCTGGATCAGCCCCAGCATTTT
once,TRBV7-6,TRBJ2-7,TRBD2,CASSLEETSALGSYEQYF,TGTGCCAGCAGCTTAGAAGAGACTAGCGCCCTGGGGTCCTACGAGCAGTACTTC
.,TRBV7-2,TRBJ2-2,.,CASSRGGGTGELFF,TGTGCCAGCAGCCGGGGAGGTGGGACCGGGGAGCTGTTTTTT
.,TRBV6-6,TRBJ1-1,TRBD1,CASSLDRRGTEAFF,TGTGCCAGCAGTTTGGACAGGCGCGGCACTGAAGCTTTCTTT
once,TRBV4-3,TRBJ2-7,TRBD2,CASSHTSGYYEQYF,TGCGCCAGCAGCCACACTAGCGGATACTACGAGCAGTACTTC
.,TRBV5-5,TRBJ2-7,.,CASSVDRHYEQYF,TGTGCCAGCAGCGTCGACAGACACTACGAGCAGTACTTC
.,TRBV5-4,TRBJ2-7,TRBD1,CASSSVRVGTASMHEQYF,TGTGCCAGCAGCTCGGTCCGCGTGGGGACAGCGAGTATGCACGAGCAGTACTTC
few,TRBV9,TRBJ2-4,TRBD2,CASSVEGSRSGSENIQYF,TGTGCCAGCAGCGTAGAGGGTTCACGGAGCGGGAGTGAAAACATTCAGTACTTC
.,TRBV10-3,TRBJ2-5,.,CAIRTDSQETQYF,TGTGCCATCAGGACTGACAGCCAAGAGACCCAGTACTTC
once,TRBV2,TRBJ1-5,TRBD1,CASSPLRTGPNQPQHF,TGTGCCAGCAGTCCTCTCAGGACAGGGCCTAATCAGCCCCAGCATTTT
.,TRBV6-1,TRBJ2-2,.,CASSEAWNTGELFF,TGTGCCAGCAGTGAAGCCTGGAACACCGGGGAGCTGTTTTTT
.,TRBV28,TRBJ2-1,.,CASSPHTNEQFF,TGTGCCAGCAGTCCCCACACCAATGAGCAGTTCTTC
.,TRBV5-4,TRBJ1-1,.,CASSLKSGDHTEAFF,TGTGCCAGCAGCTTAAAGTCGGGTGATCACACTGAAGCTTTCTTT
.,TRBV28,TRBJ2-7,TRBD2,CASSTGGRQPYEQYF,TGTGCCAGCAGCACGGGGGGGAGACAGCCCTACGAGCAGTACTTC
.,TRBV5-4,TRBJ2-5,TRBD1,CASRIQGVRAETQYF,TGTGCCAGCAGGATTCAGGGGGTTAGGGCAGAGACCCAGTACTTC
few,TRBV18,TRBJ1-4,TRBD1,CASSEGQHNEKLFF,TGTGCCAGCTCAGAGGGACAGCATAATGAAAAACTGTTTTTT
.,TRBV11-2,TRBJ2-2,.,CASSLDGHPGELFF,TGTGCCAGCAGCTTAGATGGGCATCCCGGGGAGCTGTTTTTT
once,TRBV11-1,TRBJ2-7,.,CASSLEQGAYEQYF,TGTGCCAGCAGCCTTGAACAGGGAGCTTACGAGCAGTACTTC